Listed here are 28 T cell receptor beta chains from one sample, sequenced in a study of blood T cells in healthy people across ages. A J-beta primer mix and a sample-barcoded 5' primer were used in a second PCR of about 7 to 12 cycles. TCRdb used MiXCR to reprocess the 5' RACE reads, holding one entry per CDR3 protein. In the table there are roughly 800,000 distinct CDR3 sequences, roughly 25% of which are singletons. This same sample was also part of a study on T cells of mothers and their children.

Sequencing used blood. The receptors derive from a boy aged 5-17 years in good health.

The chain links TRBV28 to TRBJ2-1; D might be TRBD1 (5 bases). Germline assignment: CDR1 MDHEN and CDR2 SYDVKM. The CDR3 has 20 amino acids. Trimming stripped 5 bases from V and 3 bases from J, with 29 bases between. CDR3 loop: CASSPLGLRETVKIYNEQFF. The CDR3 DNA sequence: TGTGCCAGCAGTCCACTCGGGTTGCGCGAGACAGTTAAGATCTACAATGAGCAGTTCTTC. Complete variable domain (other parts from reference TRBV28 and TRBJ2-1): DVKVTQSSRYLVKRTGEKVFLECVQDMDHENMFWYRQDPGLGLRLIYFSYDVKMKEKGDIPEGYSVSREKKERFSLILESASTNQTSMYLCASSPLGLRETVKIYNEQFFGPGTRLTVL.

This clonotype has more than one count but fewer than ten. The junction departs from the called germline gene at one end, perhaps through a read error. The CDR3 DNA reads as TGTGCCGGCAGTTACTCGGCTAGCGGGATGACAGATACGCAGTATTTT. Protein: CAGSYSASGMTDTQYF. The genes are TRBV6-2 or TRBV6-3 and TRBJ2-3; the match to TRBD2 covers 9 bases. This CDR3 is 16 amino acids long. From germline, CDR1 is MNHEY and CDR2 SVGEGT.

This clonotype was counted only a few times. The gene calls are TRBV20-1 and TRBJ2-3, with TRBD2 matching 11 bases. With V trimmed by 5 bases and J by 5 bases, 27 bases remained unmatched. Per germline, CDR1 DFQATT and CDR2 SNEGSKA (reference sequence). The CDR3 consists of 21 residues. The CDR3 DNA reads TGCAGTGCTTCCCGAACCAAACTCCTAGCGGGGGGATCCCACAACAGAGATACGCAGTATTTT. It encodes CSASRTKLLAGGSHNRDTQYF.

The chain couples TRBV6-1 to TRBJ2-5, with 14 bases lining up with TRBD2. The junction had 7 bases not matched to a gene; V was cut back by 7 bases and J by 3 bases. CDR1 is MNHNS, CDR2 SASEGT, per germline. The CDR3 contains 16 residues. The CDR3 sequence is CASTERGLAGEETQYF. CDR3 coding DNA: TGTGCCAGCACCGAAAGGGGACTAGCGGGGGAAGAGACCCAGTACTTC.

This clonotype was detected a few times. The chain is built from TRBV25-1 and TRBJ2-7, with D possibly being TRBD1 (5 bases). V lost 3 bases, J lost 0 bases, and 12 bases lay in between. The CDR3 length is 15 residues. Germline assignment: CDR1 MGHDK and CDR2 SYGVNS. The CDR3 nucleotides are TGTGCCAGCAGTGATCAGACAGATATCTCCTACGAGCAGTACTTC. Translated, it gives CASSDQTDISYEQYF.

The genes are TRBV6-6 and TRBJ1-1; D unclear. Trimming removed 3 bases at V and 4 bases at J, with 15 bases between. The CDR3 contains 15 residues. Germline V gene sequence: CDR1 MNHNY, CDR2 SVGAGI (reference sequence). CDR3 in DNA: TGTGCCAGCAGTTATAGGCCACAGAGTTTCACTGAAGCTTTCTTT. It specifies CASSYRPQSFTEAFF.

This clonotype was observed a handful of times. The chain is built from TRBV24-1 and TRBJ2-5; D is perhaps TRBD1 (6 bases). Germline V gives CDR1 KGHDR, CDR2 SFDVKD. The ends were cut back, 3 bases at V and 2 bases at J, with 12 bases in the middle. There are 15 residues in the CDR3. The CDR3: CATSDNTGRQETQYF. CDR3 DNA: TGTGCCACCAGTGATAATACAGGGAGACAAGAGACCCAGTACTTC.

This chain connects TRBV20-1 to TRBJ2-5; TRBD1 might be the D (6 bases). V was cut by 6 bases and J by 0 bases, with 20 bases left in between. Germline CDR1 is DFQATT and CDR2 is SNEGSKA (reference sequence). This CDR3 has 16 residues. The CDR3, as DNA: TGCAGTGCGACCGGGACAATCCCTCCCTACCAAGAGACCCAGTACTTC. Its protein product is CSATGTIPPYQETQYF.

This clonotype occurred a few times. The chain links TRBV13 to TRBJ1-1; 8 bases agree with TRBD1. CDR1 and CDR2 (germline): PRHDT, FYEKMQ (reference sequence). Trimming removed 4 bases from V and 0 bases from J; junction bases left unmatched: 10. This CDR3 spans 17 amino acids. The CDR3 coding sequence is TGTGCCAGCAGCTCAGAAACTAACAGGGGGGTGAACACTGAAGCTTTCTTT. The encoded protein is CASSSETNRGVNTEAFF.

The V call is TRBV30, the J call TRBJ1-1, with a tentative D call TRBD1 (6 bases). The germline V and J ends were trimmed by 0 bases and 5 bases, with 10 bases remaining between them. The CDR3 is made up of 13 amino acids. Germline values: CDR1 GTSNPN, CDR2 SVGIG (reference sequence). As DNA, the CDR3 is TGTGCCTGGAGTGTATCTAGGGGGACTGAAGCTTTCTTT. Amino acids: CAWSVSRGTEAFF.

The rearrangement links TRBV18 to TRBJ2-4; tentatively, D is TRBD2 (5 bases). The germline CDR1 and CDR2 sequences are KGHSH and LQKENI. With 6 bases removed from V and 5 bases from J, the gap between germline ends came to 14 bases. The CDR3 totals 14 residues. CDR3 sequence: CASSDTRRENIQYF. CDR3 DNA sequence: TGTGCCAGCTCCGATACTAGACGAGAAAACATTCAGTACTTC.

This clonotype showed up just a few times. The gene calls are TRBV20-1 and TRBJ2-7, with 9 bases fitting TRBD1. The junction had 8 bases not matched to a gene; V was cut back by 3 bases and J by 2 bases. From germline, CDR1 is DFQATT and CDR2 SNEGSKA (reference sequence). The CDR3 covers 15 residues. The CDR3 DNA reads TGCAGTGCTAGCCGGTTCGGGACAGGGCCCTACGAGCAGTACTTC. Its translation is CSASRFGTGPYEQYF.

Only a few counts were recorded for this clonotype. The chain recombines TRBV3-1 with TRBJ1-1, with a tentative D call TRBD1 (6 bases). V was pared by 4 bases and J by 6 bases, with 21 bases between. Germline V gene data show CDR1 as LGHDT and CDR2 as YNNKEL (reference sequence). This CDR3 region has 16 residues. CDR3 DNA: TGTGCCAGCAGCCCAAGTACAGGACAGCAGGTTCCTGAAGCTTTCTTT. As protein: CASSPSTGQQVPEAFF.

This sequence joins TRBV9 and TRBJ1-2; D ambiguous. The germline CDR1 and CDR2 sequences are SGDLS and YYNGEE. The CDR3 spans 15 residues. The germline V and J ends were trimmed by 3 bases and 4 bases, with 16 bases remaining between them. In DNA form, the CDR3 reads TGTGCCAGCAGCGCCTTGGACGGGCCTAGCTATGGCTACACCTTC. Its protein is CASSALDGPSYGYTF.

This clonotype was found a few times. The V gene is TRBV20-1, the J gene TRBJ2-5; D is perhaps TRBD1 (7 bases). Germline CDR1 and CDR2: DFQATT and SNEGSKA (reference sequence). The germline V and J ends were trimmed by 0 bases and 0 bases, with 20 bases remaining between them. The CDR3 consists of 18 residues. The CDR3 DNA is TGCAGTGCTAGAGATCTATTTCAGGGGGGCCCCAACCAAGAGACCCAGTACTTC. Protein product: CSARDLFQGGPNQETQYF.

This chain connects TRBV12-3 or TRBV12-4 to TRBJ2-5; no clear D gene. V was clipped by 4 bases and J by 6 bases, with 9 bases between them. This CDR3 has 12 amino acids. Here the CDR3 DNA reads TGTGCCAGCAGTTCTGAAGCGAAGACCCAGTACTTC. Translated, it gives CASSSEAKTQYF.

This clonotype was found a few times. One end of the junction varies from germline; a read error may be responsible. The genes are TRBV7-2 and TRBJ2-4, with D perhaps matching TRBD1 or TRBD2 (5 bases each). Germline V gene data show CDR1 as SGHTA and CDR2 as FQGNSA. The CDR3 consists of 15 residues. The CDR3, as DNA: TGTGCCAGCAGCCTAGCATCGGGGCCCCAAAACATTCAGTACTTC. Translating it yields CASSLASGPQNIQYF.

The J gene is TRBJ2-5, the V gene TRBV28; D is possibly TRBD1 or TRBD2 (5 bases each). The J call is uncertain, as TRBJ2-7 better fits the DNA end. The germline V gene has CDR1 MDHEN and CDR2 SYDVKM. The CDR3 is 14 residues long. The CDR3 reads CASSWGTLSYEQYF. The CDR3 DNA reads as TGTGCCAGCAGTTGGGGGACCCTCTCCTACGAGCAGTACTTC.

This clonotype has only a few counts. V is TRBV28 and J is TRBJ2-7; D is possibly TRBD1 (5 bases). The V end was cut by 1 base, the J end by 7 bases, with 14 bases between. Germline CDR1 reads MDHEN; CDR2 reads SYDVKM. This CDR3 contains 14 residues. The CDR3 DNA sequence: TGTGCCAGCAGTTTATCAAAGGGGCTGAGAGAGCAGTACTTC. Its translation is CASSLSKGLREQYF.

This rearrangement joins TRBV28 to TRBJ1-1; D is unclear. There are 16 residues in the CDR3. The V and J ends lost 3 bases and 1 base respectively, with 15 bases between them. CDR1 and CDR2 from the germline V gene are MDHEN and SYDVKM. The CDR3 coding sequence is TGTGCCAGCAGTTTTTTAAAAGCAGTTGGGAACACTGAAGCTTTCTTT. Translation: CASSFLKAVGNTEAFF.

This clonotype was detected only a few times. V gene TRBV7-9 combines with J gene TRBJ2-1, with 8 bases matching TRBD1. J lost 5 bases, V lost 5 bases, and 8 bases had no gene match. Per the germline V gene, CDR1 is SEHNR and CDR2 is FQNEAQ (reference sequence). The CDR3 is 15 amino acids. The CDR3 region has the DNA TGTGCCAGCAGCCCCGACAGGGGTGGGAACAATGAGCAGTTCTTC. It translates to CASSPDRGGNNEQFF. The complete variable domain, with remaining parts taken from reference TRBV7-9 and TRBJ2-1, reads DTGVSQNPRHKITKRGQNVTFRCDPISEHNRLYWYRQTLGQGPEFLTYFQNEAQLEKSRLLSDRFSAERPKGSFSTLEIQRTEQGDSAMYLCASSPDRGGNNEQFFGPGTRLTVL.

The genes are TRBV24-1 and TRBJ2-7; unclear D gene. CDR3 size: 14 residues. Germline values: CDR1 KGHDR, CDR2 SFDVKD. V lost 10 bases to trimming and J lost 6 bases, with 21 bases between them. CDR3 residues: CATESASGPSEQYF. DNA for the CDR3: TGTGCCACGGAGTCCGCCTCTGGCCCTAGCGAGCAGTACTTC.

This clonotype was seen a few times. The chain links TRBV19 to TRBJ1-5; the D gene is possibly TRBD1 (5 bases). The CDR3 sequence is 15 residues long. CDR1 is LNHDA and CDR2 is SQIVND in the germline V gene (reference sequence). V dropped 5 bases and J dropped 6 bases, with 17 bases sitting between them. The CDR3 DNA reads as TGTGCCAGTAGTTTGAGGCAGGGAGGGGTTCAGCCCCAGCATTTT. Translating gives CASSLRQGGVQPQHF.

This clonotype has only a few counts. The rearrangement joins TRBV28 to TRBJ2-1; D uncertain. With the DNA end fitting TRBJ2-7 better, the J assignment may be wrong. Germline CDR1 and CDR2: MDHEN and SYDVKM. CDR3 length: 12 amino acids. The CDR3 loop is CASSGDPYEQYF. CDR3 DNA: TGTGCCAGCAGCGGAGACCCCTACGAGCAGTACTTC.

The chain carries TRBV19 and TRBJ1-1; no definite D call. The CDR3 runs 14 residues. Per the germline V gene, CDR1 is LNHDA and CDR2 is SQIVND (reference sequence). Trimming stripped 3 bases from V and 2 bases from J, with 10 bases between. DNA for the CDR3: TGTGCCAGTAGTATGACATCCGGAAACACTGAAGCTTTCTTT. Its protein is CASSMTSGNTEAFF.

This rearrangement joins TRBV9 to TRBJ2-3; possible D gene TRBD2, 5 bases. The CDR3 is 14 residues long. Trimming removed 0 bases from V and 3 bases from J, with 8 bases in between. The V gene's germline CDR1 is SGDLS and CDR2 YYNGEE. The CDR3, as DNA: TGTGCCAGCAGCGTAGCTACGGGGACAGATACGCAGTATTTT. This gives the protein CASSVATGTDTQYF.

V is TRBV7-3 and J is TRBJ2-1; TRBD2 matches at 9 bases. The CDR3 is 17 residues long. Trimming at V came to 0 bases and at J to 8 bases, leaving 11 bases not matched to a gene. CDR1 SGHTA and CDR2 FQGTGA come from the germline V gene. The CDR3 DNA reads TGTGCCAGCAGCTTAACGGGTTCTGGGACTAGCTTTGATGAGCAGTTCTTC. It encodes CASSLTGSGTSFDEQFF. The whole variable domain, remainder taken from reference TRBV7-3 and TRBJ2-1, is GAGVSQTPSNKVTEKGKYVELRCDPISGHTALYWYRQSLGQGPEFLIYFQGTGAADDSGLPNDRFFAVRPEGSVSTLKIQRTERGDSAVYLCASSLTGSGTSFDEQFFGPGTRLTVL.

The chain joins TRBV6-4 to TRBJ2-1; 10 positions agree with TRBD2. This CDR3 contains 14 residues. Per the germline V gene, CDR1 is MRHNA and CDR2 is SNTAGT. V lost 8 bases, J lost 8 bases, and 9 bases stayed unmatched. The CDR3 bases are TGTGCCAGCGCAACTAGCGGGGAGGGCGATGAGCAGTTCTTC. It yields the protein CASATSGEGDEQFF.